The T cell receptor (beta chain) described here comes from a study of siplizumab effects on memory and regulatory T cells. Overall study findings and caveats: For siplizumab cultures, the suppressive function of their proliferating Tregs was not confirmed.

Produced via immunoSEQ multiplex PCR; TCRdb's table is partial and in-frame only. The data contain 120,000 or so clones, roughly 89% of them singletons. Comment on this clone: The antigen is undetermined.

Trimming cost V 0 bases and J 2 bases, with 7 bases left between them. The CDR3 loop spans 14 amino acids. Germline CDR1 is LGHNA and CDR2 is YNFKEQ. The chain combines TRBV4-2 with TRBJ1-2; D unclear. The receptor comes from a human donor in good health. The sample taken for sequencing was CD4+ T cells sorted from blood. This CDR3 reads CASSQEVGNYGYTF. CDR3 bases: TGTGCCAGCAGCCAAGAGGTAGGGAACTATGGCTACACCTTC.